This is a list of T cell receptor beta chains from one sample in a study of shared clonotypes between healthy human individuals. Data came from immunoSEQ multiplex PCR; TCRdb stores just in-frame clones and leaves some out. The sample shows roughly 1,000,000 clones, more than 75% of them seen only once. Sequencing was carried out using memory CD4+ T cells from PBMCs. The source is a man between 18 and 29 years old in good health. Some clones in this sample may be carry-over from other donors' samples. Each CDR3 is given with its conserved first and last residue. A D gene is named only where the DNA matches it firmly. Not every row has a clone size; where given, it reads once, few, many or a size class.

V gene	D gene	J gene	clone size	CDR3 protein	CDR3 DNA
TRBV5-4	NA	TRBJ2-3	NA	CASSLSSDTDTQYF	TGTGCCAGCAGCTTGTCTAGTGACACAGATACGCAGTATTTT
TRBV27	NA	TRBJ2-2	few	CASSLRQGPFTGELFF	TGTGCCAGCAGTTTACGGCAGGGCCCCTTCACCGGGGAGCTGTTTTTT
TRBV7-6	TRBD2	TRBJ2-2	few	CASSLVREVGELFF	TGTGCCAGCAGCTTAGTACGGGAGGTGGGGGAGCTGTTTTTT
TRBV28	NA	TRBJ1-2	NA	CASSAIDRPNYGYTF	TGTGCCAGCAGCGCCATCGACCGCCCTAACTATGGCTACACCTTC
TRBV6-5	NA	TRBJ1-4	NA	CASSAQGTANEKLFF	TGTGCCAGCAGCGCCCAGGGGACGGCTAATGAAAAACTGTTTTTT
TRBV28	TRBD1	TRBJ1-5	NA	CASSPLGTGARNQPQHF	TGTGCCAGCAGTCCCCTTGGGACAGGGGCGCGCAATCAGCCCCAGCATTTT
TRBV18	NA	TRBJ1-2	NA	CASSPPAQPYGYTF	TGTGCCAGCTCACCACCTGCGCAGCCCTATGGCTACACCTTC
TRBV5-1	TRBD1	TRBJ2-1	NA	CASSLSGTAYNEQFF	TGCGCCAGCAGCTTGTCCGGGACAGCGTACAATGAGCAGTTCTTC
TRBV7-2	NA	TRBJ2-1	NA	CASSFAGFYNEQFF	TGTGCCAGCAGCTTCGCCGGATTCTACAATGAGCAGTTCTTC
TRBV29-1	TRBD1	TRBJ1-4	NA	CSVGGTGGAGKLFF	TGCAGCGTTGGCGGGACAGGGGGCGCAGGAAAACTGTTTTTT
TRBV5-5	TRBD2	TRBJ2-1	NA	CASRVLAEPSPEQFF	TGTGCCAGCAGAGTGCTAGCGGAGCCCTCTCCTGAGCAGTTCTTC
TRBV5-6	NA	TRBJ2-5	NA	CASSLRDRRETQYF	TGTGCCAGCAGCCTCCGGGACCGACGAGAGACCCAGTACTTC
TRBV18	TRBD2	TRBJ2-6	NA	CASSPTSGRASGANVLTF	TGTGCCAGCTCACCGACTAGCGGGAGGGCCTCTGGGGCCAACGTCCTGACTTTC
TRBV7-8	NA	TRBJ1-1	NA	CASSFIGSEWAFF	TGTGCCAGCAGCTTTATAGGATCAGAGTGGGCTTTCTTT
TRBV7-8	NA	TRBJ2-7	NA	CASSFQTDLGEQYF	TGTGCCAGCAGCTTCCAGACAGACCTTGGTGAGCAGTACTTC
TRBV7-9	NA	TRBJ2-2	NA	CASSLQGVTGELFF	TGTGCCAGCAGCTTACAGGGCGTCACCGGGGAGCTGTTTTTT
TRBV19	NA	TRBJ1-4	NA	CASINLGGATNEKLFF	TGTGCCAGTATCAACCTTGGCGGGGCGACTAATGAAAAACTGTTTTTT
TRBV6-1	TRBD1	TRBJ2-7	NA	CASSEHDPGTGNEQYF	TGTGCCAGCAGTGAACATGATCCCGGGACAGGGAACGAGCAGTACTTC
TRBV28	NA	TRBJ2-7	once	CASRTKRHEQYF	TGTGCCAGCCGAACGAAGCGTCACGAGCAGTACTTC
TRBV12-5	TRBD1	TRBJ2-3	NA	CASVPTGVDTQYF	TGTGCTAGTGTCCCGACAGGGGTGGATACGCAGTATTTT
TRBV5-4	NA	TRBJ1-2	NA	CASSPGGGSTYGYTF	TGTGCCAGCAGCCCCGGGGGGGGGAGCACCTATGGCTACACCTTC
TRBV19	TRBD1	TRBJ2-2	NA	CASRPTGVLTGELFF	TGTGCCAGTCGACCTACAGGGGTTCTCACCGGGGAGCTGTTTTTT
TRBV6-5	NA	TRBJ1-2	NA	CASSSTELYYGYTF	TGTGCCAGCAGTTCGACAGAACTCTACTATGGCTACACCTTC
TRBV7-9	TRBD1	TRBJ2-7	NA	CASSWISSGQGFSYEQYF	TGTGCCAGCAGCTGGATATCCTCAGGACAGGGGTTCTCCTACGAGCAGTACTTC
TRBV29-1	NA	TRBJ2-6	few	CSVTGRSGANVLTF	TGCAGCGTTACAGGACGCTCTGGGGCCAACGTCCTGACTTTC
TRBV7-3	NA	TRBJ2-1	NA	CASSPDRIYNEQFF	TGTGCCAGCAGTCCTGACAGGATCTACAATGAGCAGTTCTTC
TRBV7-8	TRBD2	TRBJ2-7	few	CASSLVGLADYYEQYF	TGTGCCAGCAGCTTAGTAGGACTAGCGGATTACTACGAGCAGTACTTC
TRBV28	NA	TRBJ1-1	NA	CASGGGTNTEAFF	TGTGCCAGCGGGGGCGGAACGAACACTGAAGCTTTCTTT
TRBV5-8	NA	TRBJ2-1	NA	CASSLLGTPGEQFF	TGTGCCAGCAGCTTATTAGGTACCCCAGGTGAGCAGTTCTTC
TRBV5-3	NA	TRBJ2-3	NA	CARSRDGGRHTDTQYF	TGTGCCAGAAGCAGGGACGGGGGACGTCACACAGATACGCAGTATTTT
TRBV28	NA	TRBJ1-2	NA	CASSLFQGNYGYTF	TGTGCCAGCAGTTTATTTCAGGGTAACTATGGCTACACCTTC
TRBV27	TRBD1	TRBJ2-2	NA	CASSLDRYTGELFF	TGTGCCAGCAGTCTGGACAGGTACACCGGGGAGCTGTTTTTT
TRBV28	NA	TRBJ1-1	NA	CASLPAVKGGGATEAFF	TGTGCCAGCTTACCAGCGGTCAAGGGTGGGGGGGCCACTGAAGCTTTCTTT
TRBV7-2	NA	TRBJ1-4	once	CASSLTVNEKLFF	TGTGCCAGCAGCTTAACAGTTAATGAAAAACTGTTTTTT
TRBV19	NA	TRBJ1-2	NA	CASSINSDWGGYTF	TGTGCCAGTAGTATCAATAGTGACTGGGGAGGCTACACCTTC
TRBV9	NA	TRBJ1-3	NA	CASSVLEGGNTIYF	TGTGCCAGCAGCGTTCTGGAGGGGGGAAACACCATATATTTT
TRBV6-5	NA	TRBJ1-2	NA	CASSYGGVANYGYTF	TGTGCCAGCAGTTACGGGGGGGTCGCTAACTATGGCTACACCTTC
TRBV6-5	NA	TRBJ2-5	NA	CASSYSPALGTQYF	TGTGCCAGCAGTTACTCGCCGGCCTTGGGGACCCAGTACTTC
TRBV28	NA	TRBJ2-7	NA	CASSPEDILTPYEQYF	TGTGCCAGCAGTCCTGAGGACATTTTGACGCCCTACGAGCAGTACTTC
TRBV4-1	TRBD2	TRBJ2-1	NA	CASSQRGTTYNEQFF	TGCGCCAGCAGCCAACGCGGGACTACCTACAATGAGCAGTTCTTC
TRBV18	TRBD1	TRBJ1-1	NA	CASSQTGMNTEAFF	TGTGCCAGCTCACAGACAGGGATGAACACTGAAGCTTTCTTT
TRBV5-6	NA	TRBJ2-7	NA	CASSSGPFDYEQYF	TGTGCCAGCAGCTCAGGACCATTCGATTACGAGCAGTACTTC
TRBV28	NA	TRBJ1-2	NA	CASGDSAYGYTF	TGTGCCAGCGGCGACTCCGCTTATGGCTACACCTTC
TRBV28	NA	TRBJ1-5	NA	CATDRGGSYSNQPQHF	TGTGCCACCGATCGGGGGGGTTCCTATAGCAATCAGCCCCAGCATTTT
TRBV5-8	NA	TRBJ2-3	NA	CASSSGTTFSTDTQYF	TGTGCCAGCAGCTCCGGGACAACCTTTAGCACAGATACGCAGTATTTT
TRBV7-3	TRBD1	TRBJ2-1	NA	CASSSVPGQGSEQFF	TGTGCCAGCAGCTCCGTCCCGGGACAGGGGAGTGAGCAGTTCTTC
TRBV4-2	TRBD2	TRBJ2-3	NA	CASSQELAGGPGLTDTQYF	TGTGCCAGCAGCCAAGAGCTAGCGGGAGGGCCGGGCCTCACAGATACGCAGTATTTT
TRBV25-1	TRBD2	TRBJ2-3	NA	CASGGEGSITDTQYF	TGTGCCAGCGGGGGGGAGGGCTCGATCACAGATACGCAGTATTTT
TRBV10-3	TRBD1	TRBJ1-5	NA	CAISETHRGNNGQPQHF	TGTGCCATCAGTGAGACACACAGGGGAAATAACGGCCAGCCCCAGCATTTT
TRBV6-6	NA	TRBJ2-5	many	CASSYGLAPYQETQYF	TGTGCCAGCAGTTACGGGTTAGCGCCCTACCAAGAGACCCAGTACTTC
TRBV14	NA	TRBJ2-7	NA	CASSLDRNMGQYF	TGTGCCAGCAGCCTAGACCGAAATATGGGGCAGTACTTC
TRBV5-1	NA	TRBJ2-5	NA	CASSPMGQETQYF	TGCGCCAGCAGCCCAATGGGGCAAGAGACCCAGTACTTC
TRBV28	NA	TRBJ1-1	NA	CASSSAPGFSEAFF	TGTGCCAGCAGTTCCGCCCCAGGGTTTTCTGAAGCTTTCTTT
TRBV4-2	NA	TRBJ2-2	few	CASSQRDTGELFF	TGTGCCAGCAGCCAGCGGGACACCGGGGAGCTGTTTTTT
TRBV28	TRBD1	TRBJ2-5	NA	CASSFYTGGREETQYF	TGTGCCAGCAGTTTCTATACAGGGGGAAGAGAGGAGACCCAGTACTTC
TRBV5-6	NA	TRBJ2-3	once	CASSLTDTQYF	TGTGCCAGCAGCCTAACAGATACGCAGTATTTT
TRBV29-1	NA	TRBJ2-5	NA	CSVVGVSQETQYF	TGCAGCGTTGTAGGGGTCTCCCAAGAGACCCAGTACTTC
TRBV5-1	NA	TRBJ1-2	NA	CASSLGTLANYGYTF	TGCGCCAGCAGCTTAGGGACCCTCGCTAACTATGGCTACACCTTC
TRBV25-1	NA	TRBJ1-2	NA	CASSDVGQYYGYTF	TGTGCCAGCAGTGACGTTGGACAGTACTATGGCTACACCTTC
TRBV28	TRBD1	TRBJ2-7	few	CASSGYRGRYEQYF	TGTGCCAGCAGTGGGTACAGGGGCCGCTACGAGCAGTACTTC